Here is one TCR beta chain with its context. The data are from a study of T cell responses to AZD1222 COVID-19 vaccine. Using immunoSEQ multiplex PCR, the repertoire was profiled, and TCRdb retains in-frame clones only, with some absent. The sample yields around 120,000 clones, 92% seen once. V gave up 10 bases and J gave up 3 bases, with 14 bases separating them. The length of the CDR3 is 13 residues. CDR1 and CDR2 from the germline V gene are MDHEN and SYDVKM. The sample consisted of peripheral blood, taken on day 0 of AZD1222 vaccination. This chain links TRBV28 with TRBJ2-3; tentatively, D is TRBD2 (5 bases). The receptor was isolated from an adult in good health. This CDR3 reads CATVGGSTDTQYF. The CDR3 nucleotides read TGTGCCACCGTTGGTGGGAGTACAGATACGCAGTATTTT. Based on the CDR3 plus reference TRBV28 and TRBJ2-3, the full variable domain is DVKVTQSSRYLVKRTGEKVFLECVQDMDHENMFWYRQDPGLGLRLIYFSYDVKMKEKGDIPEGYSVSREKKERFSLILESASTNQTSMYLCATVGGSTDTQYFGPGTRLTVL.